The rows below give T cell receptor beta chains drawn from one sample of a study of blood T cells in healthy people across ages. A single record per CDR3 protein comes from TCRdb applying MiXCR to the 5' RACE reads. The data hold around 1.5 million distinct CDR3 sequences, with approximately 32% observed a single time. Sequenced input: blood. These receptors were collected from a woman aged 30 to 39 in good health. CDR3s include the opening cysteine and the closing phenylalanine or tryptophan. The D gene is left open where the match is weak. The size entry is marked missing in some rows and otherwise reads once, few, many or a size class.

TRBV5-1,-,-,TRBJ2-6,CASSWEGLSGANVLTF,TGCGCCAGCAGCTGGGAAGGGCTCTCTGGGGCCAACGTCCTGACTTTC
TRBV20-1,-,-,TRBJ1-2,CSAKFGGTNGYTF,TGCAGTGCAAAGTTCGGGGGCACTAATGGCTACACCTTC
TRBV12-3/TRBV12-4,few,-,TRBJ2-1,CASSLWGISYNEQFF,TGTGCCAGCAGTTTATGGGGGATCTCCTACAATGAGCAGTTCTTC
TRBV29-1,many,-,TRBJ2-7,CSVEDQRHYEQYF,TGCAGCGTTGAGGACCAGCGGCACTACGAGCAGTACTTC
TRBV5-5,-,-,TRBJ1-1,CASSDSWTEAFF,TGTGCCAGCAGCGACAGTTGGACTGAAGCTTTCTTT
TRBV7-9,once,-,TRBJ2-3,CASSGMAGEYGQFRADTQYF,TGTGCCAGCAGCGGAATGGCAGGGGAATACGGACAGTTTAGGGCAGATACGCAGTATTTT
TRBV7-3,-,-,TRBJ2-1,CASSLIAGAGEQFF,TGTGCCAGCAGCTTAATTGCAGGGGCGGGGGAGCAGTTCTTC
TRBV14,few,-,TRBJ1-2,CASSHLQGSGYTF,TGTGCCAGCAGCCATTTACAGGGCAGTGGCTACACCTTC
TRBV5-1,-,-,TRBJ2-7,CASSPWGTQASGKEQYF,TGCGCCAGCAGCCCCTGGGGGACCCAAGCCTCAGGGAAGGAGCAGTACTTC
TRBV5-1,-,-,TRBJ1-1,CASSPRQDRGEAFF,TGCGCCAGCAGCCCTAGACAGGATAGGGGTGAAGCTTTCTTT
TRBV20-1,few,TRBD2,TRBJ2-3,CSVPSGRAKDTQYF,TGCAGTGTTCCTAGCGGGAGGGCCAAGGATACGCAGTATTTT
TRBV5-1,-,-,TRBJ1-1,CASSSGPTNTEAFF,TGCGCCAGCAGCTCGGGACCGACGAACACTGAAGCTTTCTTT
TRBV28,-,TRBD1,TRBJ2-2,CASSFGQGLAGELFF,TGTGCCAGCAGTTTTGGACAGGGATTGGCCGGGGAGCTGTTTTTT
TRBV3-1,-,-,TRBJ2-5,CASSQHNGGTQYF,TGTGCCAGCAGCCAACATAACGGGGGGACCCAGTACTTC
TRBV24-1,-,TRBD1,TRBJ1-5,CATAANRGISNQPQHF,TGTGCCACCGCCGCGAACAGGGGGATTAGCAATCAGCCCCAGCATTTT
TRBV5-6,-,-,TRBJ1-2,CASSSRRLFRDGYTF,TGTGCCAGCAGCAGCAGGCGGCTATTTCGTGATGGCTACACCTTC
TRBV20-1,-,TRBD1,TRBJ2-4,CSARTGKNIQYF,TGCAGTGCTCGGACAGGGAAAAACATTCAGTACTTC
TRBV12-3/TRBV12-4,few,-,TRBJ2-7,CASSRTNAGPYEQYF,TGTGCCAGCAGTCGGACTAATGCGGGCCCCTACGAGCAGTACTTC
TRBV4-1,-,-,TRBJ2-1,CASSQEGVGGAYNEQFF,TGCGCCAGCAGCCAAGAGGGTGTGGGGGGGGCTTACAATGAGCAGTTCTTC
TRBV9,-,-,TRBJ2-1,CASSLASGVWEQFF,TGTGCCAGCAGCTTAGCCTCGGGTGTTTGGGAGCAGTTCTTC
TRBV7-2,-,TRBD2,TRBJ2-3,CASSPVAGGTTDTQYF,TGTGCCAGCAGCCCCGTAGCGGGGGGGACCACAGATACGCAGTATTTT
TRBV20-1,few,TRBD1,TRBJ2-5,CSAGQGAPQGETQYF,TGCAGTGCCGGACAGGGGGCGCCTCAGGGAGAGACCCAGTACTTC
TRBV3-1,-,-,TRBJ1-4,CASSHRQGLFF,TGTGCCAGCAGCCACAGGCAAGGACTGTTTTTT
TRBV5-1,few,-,TRBJ2-3,CASSSTSGPTDTQYF,TGCGCCAGCAGTTCAACCAGCGGCCCCACAGATACGCAGTATTTT
TRBV7-2,-,-,TRBJ1-2,CASSLGSAVPSYTF,TGTGCCAGCAGCTTAGGGTCAGCTGTACCTAGCTACACCTTC
TRBV6-1,-,-,TRBJ2-1,CASSPNDLEHEQFF,TGTGCCAGCAGTCCCAACGATTTGGAGCATGAGCAGTTCTTC
TRBV15,few,-,TRBJ2-3,CATTWGSPNTDTQYF,TGTGCCACGACCTGGGGGAGCCCAAACACAGATACGCAGTATTTT
TRBV7-6,-,TRBD1,TRBJ1-1,CASSQGGADTEAFF,TGTGCCAGCAGCCAAGGGGGCGCGGACACTGAAGCTTTCTTT
TRBV3-1,-,-,TRBJ1-2,CASSQAQGYGYTF,TGCGCCAGCAGCCAAGCGCAGGGGTATGGCTACACCTTC
TRBV5-6,-,-,TRBJ2-5,CASSRTSSYFQETQYF,TGCGCCAGCAGCCGCACTAGCAGTTATTTCCAAGAGACCCAGTACTTC
TRBV28,few,TRBD2,TRBJ2-7,CASSFPGTSRGEQYF,TGTGCCAGCAGTTTTCCCGGGACTAGTCGAGGCGAGCAGTACTTC
TRBV27,few,TRBD1,TRBJ2-7,CASSSRTGTVYEQYF,TGTGCCAGCAGTTCCCGGACAGGGACAGTCTACGAGCAGTACTTC
TRBV9,-,-,TRBJ1-1,CASSVRVNTEAFF,TGTGCCAGCAGCGTTAGGGTCAACACTGAAGCTTTCTTT
TRBV5-6,few,-,TRBJ2-1,CASSLIQARGNEQFF,TGTGCCAGCAGCTTGATTCAGGCGAGGGGCAATGAGCAGTTCTTC
TRBV15,-,TRBD2,TRBJ2-3,CATSRGTSGGSDTQYF,TGTGCCACCAGCAGAGGGACTAGCGGGGGTTCGGATACGCAGTATTTT
TRBV15,-,TRBD1,TRBJ2-4,CATSSDRGREQYF,TGTGCCACCAGCAGCGACAGGGGACGGGAGCAGTACTTC
TRBV14,-,-,TRBJ1-2,CASSQEMSTYTF,TGTGCCAGCAGCCAAGAAATGAGTACCTACACCTTC
TRBV5-1,-,-,TRBJ2-1,CASSVAVTRDEVRNEQFF,TGCGCCAGCAGCGTGGCGGTCACCAGGGACGAAGTAAGGAATGAGCAGTTCTTC
TRBV29-1,many,-,TRBJ1-4,CSVARAATNEKLFF,TGCAGCGTTGCCAGGGCTGCAACTAATGAAAAACTGTTTTTT
TRBV20-1,few,-,TRBJ2-7,CSARDGSTGEQYF,TGCAGTGCTAGAGACGGGAGTACGGGCGAGCAGTACTTC
TRBV6-2/TRBV6-3,-,TRBD2,TRBJ2-3,CASRPVPGLGTDTQYF,TGTGCCAGCAGACCCGTCCCGGGACTAGGCACAGATACGCAGTATTTT
TRBV4-2,many,-,TRBJ2-7,CASHPTIWYEQYF,TGTGCCAGCCACCCGACCATTTGGTACGAGCAGTACTTC
TRBV29-1,-,TRBD2,TRBJ2-1,CSVVGLTGAEQFF,TGCAGCGTTGTGGGACTAACGGGAGCTGAGCAGTTCTTC
TRBV6-2/TRBV6-3,-,-,TRBJ2-5,CASVSQEETQYF,TGTGCCAGCGTCAGTCAGGAGGAGACCCAGTACTTC
TRBV20-1,-,-,TRBJ2-4,CSARGTALHKNIQYF,TGCAGTGCTAGAGGGACCGCCCTCCACAAAAACATTCAGTACTTC